The T cell receptor (beta chain) described here comes from a study of blood T cell repertoires in COVID-19. Study-level information: Samples representing acute and convalescent COVID-19 were sourced from the United States, Italy and Spain. T cells, B-cell-depleted T cells, or PBMCs supplied cDNA or gDNA.

As handled by the study authors: How many nucleated cells were present was estimated from reference gene primer amplification. Sequencing used immunoSEQ multiplex PCR; TCRdb keeps in-frame clones, though not all of them. D and trimming were read from the DNA, whereas the V and J calls and clone size are those reported in that table. The sample consists of about 240,000 clones, 75% to 90% of them appearing once. The CDR3 loop spans 14 amino acids. V lost 4 bases and J 4 bases, leaving 14 bases between the germline ends. In germline, CDR1 is SGHTS, CDR2 YDEGEE. V gene TRBV5-8 combines with J gene TRBJ1-2, with a possible D match to TRBD1 (5 bases). The source of this sequence is a woman in her fifties or sixties with active or convalescent COVID-19. Sequencing input: peripheral blood. CDR3 amino acids: CASSRQPSSYGYTF. CDR3 nucleotides: TGTGCCAGCAGCAGACAGCCGTCTAGCTATGGCTACACCTTC.